This T cell receptor beta chain was found in a study of blood T cells in healthy people across ages. Findings and caveats of the study: Roughly linear declines in TCR beta diversity per million T cells occurred with age.

In germline, CDR1 is SGHRS, CDR2 YFSETQ. This CDR3 spans 12 amino acids. V was pared by 0 bases and J by 4 bases, with 4 bases between. Primed by a sample-barcoded 5' primer and a J-beta primer mix, a second PCR proceeded for about 6 to 11 cycles. TCRdb recomputed calls from the 5' RACE reads with MiXCR, one row per CDR3 protein. This sample has 850,000 to 1,300,000 distinct CDR3 sequences; around 45% occur once, and the top ten carry under 20%. This clonotype was counted ten times or more. The antigen remains undetermined. The chain has TRBV5-1 and TRBJ1-1; D is uncertain. This clonotype originated in a woman aged 55-70 years in good health. The sequenced material came from blood. Here the CDR3 reads CASSLGTTEAFF. As DNA, the CDR3 is TGCGCCAGCAGCTTGGGGACCACTGAAGCTTTCTTT.